This T cell receptor (beta chain) was documented in a study of beta chain features in type 1 diabetes. General study findings and limits: Moderate yet significant TCRB CDR3 shortening was seen in Type 1 diabetes patients in all four CD4+ subsets. It was among patients, rather than healthy donors, that naive, central memory and Treg TCRB repertoires appeared more similar.

Sequencing targeted expressed TCRB transcripts, as all isolated RNA had been reverse transcribed. The method was immunoSEQ multiplex PCR; TCRdb's version includes in-frame clones alone and lacks a portion of them. The sample holds 500,000 to 650,000 clones, 9.5% to 15% seen once. CDR1 and CDR2 from the germline V gene are SGHNT and YYREEE (reference sequence). The length of the CDR3 is 15 residues. V shed 3 bases and J shed 1 base, with 8 bases lying between them. This clone was counted only a few times. Its antigen is unknown. One heparinised draw, averaging about 116 mL, was taken per donor. Sorting that relied on CD45RO/CCR7/CD25/CD127/CD95/CD27 yielded CD4+ naive, central memory, regulatory and stem cell-like memory cells. Each of the sorted populations had a purity greater than 98%.

The TCR comes from a man aged 30 to 45 with type 1 diabetes. The sample taken for sequencing was naive CD4+ T cells from blood. The gene calls are TRBV5-4 and TRBJ2-6; D remains unclear. CDR3 sequence: CASSSALSGANVLTF. The CDR3 DNA sequence: TGTGCCAGCAGCTCGGCCCTTTCTGGGGCCAACGTCCTGACTTTC.